This T cell receptor (beta chain) was obtained from a study of CD8+CD57+ T cells in acquired aplastic anemia. Genomic DNA, the template, was used for profiling of the TCR beta VDJ and CDR3. MiXCR was run by TCRdb on the reads, yielding one entry per CDR3 protein. Here the sample spans about 220,000 distinct CDR3 sequences, 47% being singletons. V was trimmed by 4 bases and J by 3 bases, leaving 10 bases between them. This CDR3 has 13 residues. Germline V gene lookup returns CDR1 SGHRS and CDR2 YFSETQ. Patients sequenced had flow cytometry evidence of CD8+CD57+ cell expansion. The specimen sequenced was sorted CD4+, CD8+, or CD8+CD57+ T cells (not recorded which) from PBMCs. The clonotype was recovered from a human donor with aplastic anemia. V is TRBV5-1 and J is TRBJ1-2; D is undetermined. The CDR3, as DNA: TGCGCCAGCAGCCGGGAGGTCGACTATGGCTACACCTTC. Protein: CASSREVDYGYTF.